This TCR beta chain was recovered during a study of blood T cell repertoires in COVID-19. For the study at large: From the United States, Italy and Spain came samples of acute and convalescent COVID-19. Sources were T cells, B-cell-depleted T cells, or PBMCs; the material itself was cDNA or gDNA.

Germline values: CDR1 MNHNY, CDR2 SVGAGI (reference sequence). V trimming: 7 bases; J trimming: 5 bases; junction bases outside the gene matches: 1. This CDR3 has 11 amino acids. Under the authors' procedure: The assay estimated nucleated cells by amplifying reference gene primers. Repertoires were generated with immunoSEQ multiplex PCR, while TCRdb's copy carries only in-frame clones and drops some. V and J calls and clone size are as listed in that table; D and trimming were resolved from the DNA. Of fewer than 150,000 clones in the sample, 85% to 90% were seen once. The receptor was isolated from a woman older than 75 with acute or convalescent COVID-19. V and J are TRBV6-6 and TRBJ2-7, with 8 bases matching TRBD1. Sample: peripheral blood. In DNA, the CDR3 is TGTGCCAGCACAGGGGGCAACGAGCAGTACTTC. Translated: CASTGGNEQYF.